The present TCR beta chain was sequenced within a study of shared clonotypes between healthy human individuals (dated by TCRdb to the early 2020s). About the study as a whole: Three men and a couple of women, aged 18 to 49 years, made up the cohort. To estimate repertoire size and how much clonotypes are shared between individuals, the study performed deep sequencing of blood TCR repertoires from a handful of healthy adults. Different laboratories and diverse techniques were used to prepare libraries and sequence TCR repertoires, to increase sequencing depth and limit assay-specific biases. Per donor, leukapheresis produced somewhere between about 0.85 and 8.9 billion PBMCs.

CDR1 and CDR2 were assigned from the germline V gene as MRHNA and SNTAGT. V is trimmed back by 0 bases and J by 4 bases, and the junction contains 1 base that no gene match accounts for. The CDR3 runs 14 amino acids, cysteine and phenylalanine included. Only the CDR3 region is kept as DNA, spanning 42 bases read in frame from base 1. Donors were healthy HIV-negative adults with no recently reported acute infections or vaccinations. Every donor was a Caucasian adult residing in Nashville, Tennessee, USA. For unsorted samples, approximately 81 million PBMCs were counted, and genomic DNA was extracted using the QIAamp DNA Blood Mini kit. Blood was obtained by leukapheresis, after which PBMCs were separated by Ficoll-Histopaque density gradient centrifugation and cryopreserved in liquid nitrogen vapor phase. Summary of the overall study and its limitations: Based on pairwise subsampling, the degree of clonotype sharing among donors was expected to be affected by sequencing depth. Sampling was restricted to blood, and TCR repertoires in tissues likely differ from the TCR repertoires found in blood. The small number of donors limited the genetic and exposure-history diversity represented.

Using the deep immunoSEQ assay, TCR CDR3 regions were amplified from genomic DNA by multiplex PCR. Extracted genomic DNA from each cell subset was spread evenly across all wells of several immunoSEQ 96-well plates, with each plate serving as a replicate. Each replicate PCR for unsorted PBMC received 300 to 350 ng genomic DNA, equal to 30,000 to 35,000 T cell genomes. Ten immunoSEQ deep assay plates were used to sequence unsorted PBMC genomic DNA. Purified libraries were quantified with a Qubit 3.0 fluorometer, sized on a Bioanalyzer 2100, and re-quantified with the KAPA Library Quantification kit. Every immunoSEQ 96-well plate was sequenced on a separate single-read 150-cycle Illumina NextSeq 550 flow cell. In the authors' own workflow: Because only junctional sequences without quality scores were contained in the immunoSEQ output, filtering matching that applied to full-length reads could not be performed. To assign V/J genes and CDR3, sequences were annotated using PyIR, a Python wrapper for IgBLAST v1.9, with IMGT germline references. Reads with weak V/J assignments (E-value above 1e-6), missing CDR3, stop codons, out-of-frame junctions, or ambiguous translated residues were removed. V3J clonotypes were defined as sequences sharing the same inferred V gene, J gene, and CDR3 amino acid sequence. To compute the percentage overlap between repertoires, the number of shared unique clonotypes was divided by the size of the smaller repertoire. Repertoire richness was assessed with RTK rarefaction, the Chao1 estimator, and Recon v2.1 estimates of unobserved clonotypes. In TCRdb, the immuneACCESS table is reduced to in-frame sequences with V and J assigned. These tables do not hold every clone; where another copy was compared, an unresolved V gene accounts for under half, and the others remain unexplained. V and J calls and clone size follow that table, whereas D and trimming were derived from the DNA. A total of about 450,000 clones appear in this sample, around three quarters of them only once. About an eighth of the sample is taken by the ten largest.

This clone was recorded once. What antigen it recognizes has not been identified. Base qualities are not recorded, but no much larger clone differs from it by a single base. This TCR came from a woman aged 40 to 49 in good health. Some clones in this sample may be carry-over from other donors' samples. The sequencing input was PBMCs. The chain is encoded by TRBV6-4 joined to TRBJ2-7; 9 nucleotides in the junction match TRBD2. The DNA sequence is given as TGTGCCAGCAGTGACTCTAGCGGGAGTTACGAGCAGTACTTC. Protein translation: CASSDSSGSYEQYF.